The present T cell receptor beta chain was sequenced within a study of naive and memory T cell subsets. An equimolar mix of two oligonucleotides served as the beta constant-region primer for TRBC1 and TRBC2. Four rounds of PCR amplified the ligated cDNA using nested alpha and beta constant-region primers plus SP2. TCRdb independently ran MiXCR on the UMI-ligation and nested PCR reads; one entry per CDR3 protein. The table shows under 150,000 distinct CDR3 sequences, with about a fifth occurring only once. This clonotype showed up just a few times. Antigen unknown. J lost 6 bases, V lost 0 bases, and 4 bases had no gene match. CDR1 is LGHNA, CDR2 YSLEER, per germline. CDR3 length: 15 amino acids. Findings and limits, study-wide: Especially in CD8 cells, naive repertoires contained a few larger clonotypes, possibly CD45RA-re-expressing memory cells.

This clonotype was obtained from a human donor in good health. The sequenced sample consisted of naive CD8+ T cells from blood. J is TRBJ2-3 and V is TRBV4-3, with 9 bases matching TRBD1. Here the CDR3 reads CASSQEGTGRDTQYF. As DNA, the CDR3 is TGCGCCAGCAGCCAAGAGGGGACAGGGCGGGATACGCAGTATTTT.